The 26 T cell receptor beta chains listed next were all sequenced from one sample in a study of blood T cell repertoires in COVID-19. Clones were sequenced by immunoSEQ multiplex PCR, and TCRdb holds only the in-frame ones, with some missing. The sample carries some 420,000 clones, more than 80% recorded once. The material sequenced was PBMCs or T cells enriched from blood (not recorded which). The receptors derive from a man between 25 and 39 years old who had recovered from COVID-19.

The rearrangement joins TRBV20-1 to TRBJ2-7; D unclear. Germline V gene lookup returns CDR1 DFQATT and CDR2 SNEGSKA (reference sequence). The V and J ends lost 3 bases and 3 bases respectively, with 9 bases between them. This CDR3 comprises 12 residues. The chain's CDR3 is CSASGQIYEQYF. In DNA, the CDR3 is TGCAGTGCTAGTGGTCAGATCTACGAGCAGTACTTC.

The chain is built from TRBV18 and TRBJ2-1; 14 nucleotides align to TRBD2. Germline lookup yields CDR1 KGHSH and CDR2 LQKENI. Losses at the gene ends were 3 bases for V and 9 bases for J; bases not matched to a gene: 7. The CDR3 runs to 16 residues. The CDR3 bases are TGTGCCAGCTCACCTAAAGGACTAGCGGGAGGTAGTGAGCAGTTCTTC. Protein product: CASSPKGLAGGSEQFF.

The chain joins TRBV27 to TRBJ2-5, with D unresolved. This CDR3 comprises 13 residues. CDR1 is MNHEY, CDR2 SMNVEV, per germline (reference sequence). Deletions cut 5 bases from V and 4 bases from J, with 11 bases between. The CDR3 sequence: CASSDTQIETQYF. The CDR3 DNA reads as TGTGCCAGCAGTGACACTCAAATAGAGACCCAGTACTTC.

The rearrangement joins TRBV2 to TRBJ1-6; TRBD1 matches at 7 bases. Germline V gene lookup returns CDR1 SNHLY and CDR2 FYNNEI. Germline trimming cut 3 bases from V and 7 bases from J; bases unmatched to any gene: 6. The CDR3 has 15 amino acids. The CDR3 DNA is TGTGCCAGCAGTGACACGACAGGGCGAAATTCACCCCTCCACTTT. This sequence encodes CASSDTTGRNSPLHF.

This sequence joins TRBV12-5 and TRBJ1-2, with D possibly being TRBD1 (5 bases). The CDR3 consists of 14 residues. The germline gives CDR1 LGHNT, CDR2 FRNRAP. V was shortened by 2 bases and J by 7 bases, with 14 bases between the two germline ends. Here the CDR3 reads CASGLPDPGGGYTF. The CDR3 DNA follows: TGTGCTAGTGGTTTGCCAGACCCGGGGGGTGGCTACACCTTC.

J is TRBJ2-1 and V is TRBV3-1 (or the pseudogene TRBV3-2); 8 bases fit TRBD2. The CDR3 consists of 13 residues. Losses at the gene ends were 4 bases for V and 5 bases for J; bases not matched to a gene: 1. Germline CDR1 and CDR2: LGHDT and YNNKEL (reference sequence). CDR3 region: CASSPGGDNEQFF. The CDR3, as DNA: TGTGCCAGCAGCCCCGGGGGGGACAATGAGCAGTTCTTC.

The chain uses TRBV7-2 and TRBJ1-2; a possible D gene is TRBD1 (6 bases). With 2 bases removed from V and 5 bases from J, the gap between germline ends came to 18 bases. The CDR3 has 16 amino acids. Germline V gives CDR1 SGHTA, CDR2 FQGNSA. The CDR3 here is CASSLMSGGQGYGYTF. The CDR3 bases are TGTGCCAGCAGCTTAATGTCCGGCGGGCAGGGGTATGGCTACACCTTC.

The genes are TRBV30 and TRBJ1-3; TRBD1 might be the D (6 bases). CDR1 and CDR2 (germline): GTSNPN, SVGIG (reference sequence). V lost 4 bases, J lost 4 bases, and 11 bases lay in between. This CDR3 comprises 13 residues. The CDR3, as DNA: TGTGCCTGGACTAGCCAGGGGGGAAACACCATATATTTT. Its translation: CAWTSQGGNTIYF.

The rearrangement links TRBV6-5 to TRBJ1-1; no clear D. CDR1 and CDR2 from the germline V gene are MNHEY and SVGAGI. Trimming stripped 6 bases from V and 3 bases from J, with 11 bases between. The CDR3 has 13 residues. CDR3 loop: CASRSRFDTEAFF. CDR3 DNA: TGTGCCAGCAGGTCTAGATTCGACACTGAAGCTTTCTTT.

This clone was picked up one time. This sequence joins TRBV19 and TRBJ1-2; 8 bases fit TRBD1. V shed 3 bases, J shed 4 bases, and the junction held 7 bases outside the gene matches. The CDR3 extends over 15 amino acids. From germline, CDR1 is LNHDA and CDR2 SQIVND (reference sequence). CDR3 region: CASSIRTGYPYGYTF. The CDR3 nucleotides read TGTGCCAGTAGTATTCGGACAGGGTACCCCTATGGCTACACCTTC.

The chain combines TRBV18 with TRBJ2-3; 12 bases match TRBD2. The length of the CDR3 is 19 residues. In germline, CDR1 is KGHSH, CDR2 LQKENI. V shed 3 bases, J shed 0 bases, and the junction held 10 bases outside the gene matches. The CDR3 loop reads CASSPSPGLAGSSTDTQYF. The DNA of the CDR3 is TGTGCCAGCTCACCGTCGCCGGGACTAGCGGGCTCTAGCACAGATACGCAGTATTTT. Looking up the rest from reference TRBV18 and TRBJ2-3 gives the full variable domain: NAGVMQNPRHLVRRRGQEARLRCSPMKGHSHVYWYRQLPEEGLKFMVYLQKENIIDESGMPKERFSAEFPKEGPSILRIQQVVRGDSAAYFCASSPSPGLAGSSTDTQYFGPGTRLTVL.

The rearrangement uses TRBV6-9 and TRBJ2-1; D uncertain. V was cut by 0 bases and J by 4 bases, with 13 bases left in between. The CDR3 has 16 amino acids. Germline-derived CDR1 and CDR2 are MNHGY and SVAAGI. CDR3 nucleotide sequence: TGTGCCAGCAGTTATTCGATTCTAACCATTTACAATGAGCAGTTCTTC. It specifies CASSYSILTIYNEQFF.

The chain joins TRBV10-1 to TRBJ2-1; a weak D match, TRBD2 (5 bases). Deletions cut 6 bases from V and 10 bases from J, with 13 bases between. CDR1 and CDR2 (germline): WNHNN, SYGVQD (reference sequence). The CDR3 has 12 amino acids. In DNA, the CDR3 is TGCGCCAGCAGCGATACCGGACTCGAGCAGTTCTTC. Encoded protein: CASSDTGLEQFF.

The chain combines TRBV29-1 with TRBJ1-1; a possible D gene is TRBD1 (6 bases). The germline CDR1 and CDR2 sequences are SQVTM and ANQGSEA. V lost 4 bases and J lost 1, with 16 bases in between. The CDR3 consists of 15 residues. CDR3 loop: CSVVIRGSWNTEAFF. CDR3 DNA: TGCAGCGTTGTAATCAGGGGTTCATGGAACACTGAAGCTTTCTTT.

The chain is built from TRBV29-1 and TRBJ2-2, with D possibly matching TRBD2 (5 bases). The CDR3 sequence is 14 residues long. Per the germline V gene, CDR1 is SQVTM and CDR2 is ANQGSEA. V lost 4 bases and J 0 bases, leaving 9 bases between the germline ends. The CDR3 loop reads CSVARGSNTGELFF. The CDR3 region has the DNA TGCAGCGTTGCCCGGGGATCGAACACCGGGGAGCTGTTTTTT.

This clone appeared a single time. The rearrangement joins TRBV2 to TRBJ1-1; unclear D gene. Germline V gives CDR1 SNHLY, CDR2 FYNNEI. The CDR3 consists of 12 residues. Deletions cut 6 bases from V and 1 base from J, with 6 bases between. Written as DNA, the CDR3 is TGTGCCAGCAGGGCAAGGAACACTGAAGCTTTCTTT. Amino acids: CASRARNTEAFF.

The rearrangement joins TRBV7-9 to TRBJ1-6, with D uncertain. There are 15 residues in the CDR3. Per germline, CDR1 SEHNR and CDR2 FQNEAQ (reference sequence). V was pared by 6 bases and J by 7 bases, with 16 bases between. The CDR3 region has the DNA TGTGCCAGCAGGCGAGAAGAGTTTATAAATTCACCCCTCCACTTT. This gives the protein CASRREEFINSPLHF.

CDR3 DNA: TGTGCCACCAGTGAACCGGGACAGGGTAATGAAAAACTGTTTTTT. This encodes CATSEPGQGNEKLFF. The chain employs TRBV24-1 and TRBJ1-4, with 9 bases fitting TRBD1. The CDR3 extends over 15 amino acids. V trimming: 4 bases; J trimming: 4 bases; junction bases outside the gene matches: 3. From germline, CDR1 is KGHDR and CDR2 SFDVKD.

The chain links TRBV10-2 to TRBJ2-1; TRBD2 matches at 13 bases. The V gene end was trimmed by 6 bases and the J gene end by 8 bases; junction bases not matched to a gene: 16. Per germline, CDR1 WSHSY and CDR2 SAAADI. This CDR3 region has 18 residues. CDR3 residues: CASSEWTSGSVLVYEQFF. The CDR3, as DNA: TGCGCCAGCAGCGAATGGACTAGCGGGAGTGTGTTGGTATATGAGCAGTTCTTC.

The V and J genes are TRBV2 and TRBJ1-6; D remains unclear. The V end lost 1 base, the J end lost 11 bases, and 9 bases lay between the germline ends. The CDR3 totals 13 residues. Germline values: CDR1 SNHLY, CDR2 FYNNEI. The CDR3 DNA follows: TGTGCCAGCAGTGAAGTTGTTGGGCCACCCCTCCACTTT. Amino acids: CASSEVVGPPLHF.

This sequence joins TRBV28 and TRBJ2-5; no definite D call. CDR1 and CDR2 from the germline V gene are MDHEN and SYDVKM. The CDR3 length is 14 residues. V lost 2 bases, J lost 0 bases, and 7 bases lay in between. CDR3 nucleotide sequence: TGTGCCAGCAGTTTAGAGCGAGACCAAGAGACCCAGTACTTC. It yields the protein CASSLERDQETQYF.

The table lists this clone with a few counts. The chain combines TRBV5-1 with TRBJ2-2, with 10 nucleotides matching TRBD1. V lost 7 bases and J lost 7; bases outside the gene matches: 10. This CDR3 contains 15 residues. Germline-derived CDR1 and CDR2 are SGHRS and YFSETQ. Written as DNA, the CDR3 is TGCGCCAGCCGAACGACAGGGGGCGTATACGGGGAGCTGTTTTTT. It encodes CASRTTGGVYGELFF.

At least ten counts were recorded for this clone. The chain is built from TRBV5-1 and TRBJ1-1; a possible D gene is TRBD1 (5 bases). The CDR3 sequence is 14 residues long. Germline CDR1 is SGHRS and CDR2 is YFSETQ. V lost 1 base, J lost 4 bases, and 11 bases lay in between. CDR3: CASSLSNQGTEAFF. CDR3 sequence (DNA): TGCGCCAGCAGCTTGTCAAACCAGGGCACTGAAGCTTTCTTT.

The genes are TRBV30 and TRBJ1-6; a weak D match, TRBD1 (5 bases). Between the trimmed V and J ends, which lost 7 bases and 7 bases, there was a span of 17 bases. Germline CDR1 is GTSNPN and CDR2 is SVGIG (reference sequence). The CDR3 loop spans 14 amino acids. CDR3 protein: CASNRQGLNSPLHF. The CDR3 nucleotides read TGTGCCTCCAACAGGCAGGGCCTGAATTCACCCCTCCACTTT. Filled out from reference TRBV30 and TRBJ1-6, the complete variable domain reads SQTIHQWPATLVQPVGSPLSLECTVEGTSNPNLYWYRQAAGRGLQLLFYSVGIGQISSEVPQNLSASRPQDRQFILSSKKLLLSDSGFYLCASNRQGLNSPLHFGNGTRLTVT.

The chain uses TRBV11-3 and TRBJ2-4, with 7 bases aligning to TRBD2. The CDR3 has 14 amino acids. Germline assignment: CDR1 SGHNT and CDR2 YENEEA. The V and J ends lost 1 base and 5 bases, in that order; junction bases with no gene match: 2. The CDR3 bases are TGTGCCAGCAGCTTAGGGGGGAGGGAAAACATTCAGTACTTC. It is translated as CASSLGGRENIQYF.

The chain joins TRBV7-3 to TRBJ2-3; 8 nucleotides agree with TRBD1. The CDR3 runs to 15 residues. The germline V gene has CDR1 SGHTA and CDR2 FQGTGA. With 3 bases clipped from V and 1 base from J, the junction kept 3 bases outside the gene matches. For the CDR3, the DNA is TGTGCCAGCAGCTTGGACAGGGACCGCACAGATACGCAGTATTTT. Amino acids: CASSLDRDRTDTQYF.